The 10 T cell receptor beta chains reported below all come from one sample, sequenced in a study of blood T cell repertoires in COVID-19. Repertoires were generated with immunoSEQ multiplex PCR, while TCRdb's copy carries only in-frame clones and drops some. The data hold some 180,000 clones, with approximately 82% observed a single time. What was sequenced was peripheral blood. Receptors originate from a human donor in a cohort sampled during active COVID-19.

The rearrangement links TRBV7-2 to TRBJ2-7; TRBD2 agrees at 7 bases. The CDR3 runs to 16 residues. Germline CDR1 is SGHTA and CDR2 is FQGNSA. The junction had 15 bases not matched to a gene; V was cut back by 3 bases and J by 7 bases. CDR3 region: CASSFGLVGGSREQYF. The CDR3, as DNA: TGTGCCAGCAGCTTTGGACTAGTCGGGGGGAGTCGGGAGCAGTACTTC. Together with reference TRBV7-2 and TRBJ2-7, the CDR3 gives the full variable domain: GAGVSQSPSNKVTEKGKDVELRCDPISGHTALYWYRQSLGQGLEFLIYFQGNSAPDKSGLPSDRFSAERTGGSVSTLTIQRTQQEDSAVYLCASSFGLVGGSREQYFGPGTRLTVT.

The chain uses TRBV5-1 and TRBJ2-1, with 9 bases that match TRBD2. Trimming took 6 bases from V and 7 from J; bases not matched to a gene: 14. This CDR3 spans 16 amino acids. Per germline, CDR1 SGHRS and CDR2 YFSETQ. The CDR3 DNA is TGCGCCAGCAAGGCGGCTAGCGGGACGGGTCGTAATGAGCAGTTCTTC. Translated, it gives CASKAASGTGRNEQFF. Drawing the rest from reference TRBV5-1 and TRBJ2-1, the complete variable domain is KAGVTQTPRYLIKTRGQQVTLSCSPISGHRSVSWYQQTPGQGLQFLFEYFSETQRNKGNFPGRFSGRQFSNSRSEMNVSTLELGDSALYLCASKAASGTGRNEQFFGPGTRLTVL.

This clone was picked up a small number of times. The chain has TRBV10-1 and TRBJ2-1; 9 positions agree with TRBD1. CDR1 WNHNN and CDR2 SYGVQD come from the germline V gene (reference sequence). V lost 2 bases, J lost 12 bases, and 8 bases stayed unmatched. This CDR3 spans 14 amino acids. This chain's CDR3 is CASSEDRGVEGQFF. CDR3 sequence (DNA): TGCGCCAGCAGTGAGGACAGGGGGGTTGAGGGGCAGTTCTTC.

The chain couples TRBV28 to TRBJ1-5; 7 positions match TRBD1. The ends lost 7 bases at V and 6 bases at J; junction bases unmatched: 6. Per germline, CDR1 MDHEN and CDR2 SYDVKM. This CDR3 has 13 residues. The CDR3 protein is CASIRGGIQPQHF. Written as DNA, the CDR3 is TGTGCCAGCATAAGAGGGGGCATTCAGCCCCAGCATTTT.

This clone was detected once. The J gene is TRBJ2-1, the V gene TRBV19; 11 positions match TRBD2. In germline, CDR1 is LNHDA, CDR2 SQIVND (reference sequence). After removal of 7 bases from V and 5 bases from J, the junction contained 4 bases not matched to a gene. This CDR3 is built from 14 residues. DNA of the CDR3: TGTGCCAGTACTCCGGGACTAGCGGACAATGAGCAGTTCTTC. Its translation is CASTPGLADNEQFF.

The chain links TRBV19 to TRBJ1-2; a possible D gene is TRBD1 (6 bases). With 6 bases removed from V and 5 bases from J, the gap between germline ends came to 10 bases. CDR1 is LNHDA and CDR2 is SQIVND in the germline V gene (reference sequence). The CDR3 spans 12 residues. The CDR3 protein is CASSLRGYGYTF. The CDR3 coding sequence is TGTGCCAGTAGCCTCAGGGGATATGGCTACACCTTC.

The chain recombines TRBV12-3 or TRBV12-4 with TRBJ2-5; TRBD1 is a possible D gene (5 bases). The V end was cut by 6 bases, the J end by 7 bases, with 15 bases between. The CDR3 is 13 amino acids. The CDR3 bases are TGTGCCAGCAGCCCAGGGCCCTCTGGGACCCAGTACTTC. Amino acids: CASSPGPSGTQYF.

V gene TRBV21-1 combines with J gene TRBJ2-5; the DNA was not used to check the table's D call, TRBD2. TRBV21-1 is designated a pseudogene. This CDR3 has 20 amino acids. CDR3 in amino acids: CASSNQQTSGRAKVSETQYF. The CDR3 DNA sequence: TGTGCCAGCAGCAACCAACAGACTAGCGGGAGGGCCAAGGTAAGCGAGACCCAGTACTTC.

The chain couples TRBV5-1 to TRBJ2-1; a weak D match, TRBD1 (6 bases). Trimming stripped 0 bases from V and 4 bases from J, with 8 bases between. Looked up from germline, CDR1 is SGHRS and CDR2 is YFSETQ. The CDR3 length is 14 residues. The CDR3 region is CASSLVGGYNEQFF. The DNA of the CDR3 is TGCGCCAGCAGCTTGGTAGGGGGATACAATGAGCAGTTCTTC.

This chain joins TRBV27 and TRBJ2-2; 7 nucleotides match TRBD1. The V gene end was trimmed by 6 bases and the J gene end by 6 bases; junction bases not matched to a gene: 16. The germline gives CDR1 MNHEY, CDR2 SMNVEV (reference sequence). This CDR3 has 17 residues. The CDR3 sequence: CASRQDRREGEAGELFF. The CDR3, as DNA: TGTGCCAGCAGGCAGGACAGGCGAGAGGGGGAAGCCGGGGAGCTGTTTTTT.